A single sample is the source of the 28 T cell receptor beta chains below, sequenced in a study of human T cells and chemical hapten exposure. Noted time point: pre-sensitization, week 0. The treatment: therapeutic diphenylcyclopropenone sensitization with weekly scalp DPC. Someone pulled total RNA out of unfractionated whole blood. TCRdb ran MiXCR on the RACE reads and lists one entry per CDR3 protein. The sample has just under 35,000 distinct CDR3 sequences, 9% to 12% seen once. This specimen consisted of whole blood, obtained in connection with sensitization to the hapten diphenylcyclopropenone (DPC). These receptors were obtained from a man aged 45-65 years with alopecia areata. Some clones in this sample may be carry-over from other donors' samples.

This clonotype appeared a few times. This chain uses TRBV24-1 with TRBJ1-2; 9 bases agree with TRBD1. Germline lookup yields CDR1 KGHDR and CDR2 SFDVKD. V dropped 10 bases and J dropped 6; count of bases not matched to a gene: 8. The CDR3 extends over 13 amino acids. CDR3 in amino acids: CATAGTGYDGYTF. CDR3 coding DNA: TGTGCCACAGCCGGGACAGGGTACGATGGCTACACCTTC.

The CDR3 loop reads CASSEMALPYEQYF. CDR3 nucleotides: TGTGCCAGCAGTGAAATGGCACTACCCTACGAGCAGTACTTC. The genes are TRBV2 and TRBJ2-7; D ambiguous. Per the germline V gene, CDR1 is SNHLY and CDR2 is FYNNEI. The CDR3 contains 14 residues. The V gene lost 2 bases and the J gene lost 2 bases, with 10 bases spanning the gap.

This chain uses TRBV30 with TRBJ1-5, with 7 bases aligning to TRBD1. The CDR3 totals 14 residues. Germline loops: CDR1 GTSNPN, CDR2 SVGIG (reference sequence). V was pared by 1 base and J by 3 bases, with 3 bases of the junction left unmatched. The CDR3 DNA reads TGTGCCTGGAGTGGACAGGGCGACAATCAGCCCCAGCATTTT. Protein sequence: CAWSGQGDNQPQHF.

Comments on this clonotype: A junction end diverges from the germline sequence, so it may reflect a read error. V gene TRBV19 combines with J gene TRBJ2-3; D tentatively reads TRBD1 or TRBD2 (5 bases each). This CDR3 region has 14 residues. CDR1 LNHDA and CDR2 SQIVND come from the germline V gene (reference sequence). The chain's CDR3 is CACSARGYTDTQYF. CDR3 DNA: TGTGCCTGTAGTGCCCGGGGCTACACAGATACGCAGTATTTT. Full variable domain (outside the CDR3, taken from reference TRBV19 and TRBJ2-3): DGGITQSPKYLFRKEGQNVTLSCEQNLNHDAMYWYRQDPGQGLRLIYYSQIVNDFQKGDIAEGYSVSREKKESFPLTVTSAQKNPTAFYLCACSARGYTDTQYFGPGTRLTVL.

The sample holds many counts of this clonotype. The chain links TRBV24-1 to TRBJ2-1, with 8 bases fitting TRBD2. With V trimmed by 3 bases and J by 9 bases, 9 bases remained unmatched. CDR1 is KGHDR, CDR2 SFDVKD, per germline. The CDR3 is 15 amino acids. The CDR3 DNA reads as TGTGCCACCAGTGATATAAGCGGGAGAGTCGGTGAGCAGTTCTTC. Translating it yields CATSDISGRVGEQFF.

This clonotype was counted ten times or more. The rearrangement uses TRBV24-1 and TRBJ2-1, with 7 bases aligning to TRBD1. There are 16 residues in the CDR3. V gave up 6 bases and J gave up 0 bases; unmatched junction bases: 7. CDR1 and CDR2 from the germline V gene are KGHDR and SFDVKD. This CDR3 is CATSPTRDSSYNEQFF. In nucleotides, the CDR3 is TGTGCCACCAGTCCGACCCGGGACAGCTCCTACAATGAGCAGTTCTTC.

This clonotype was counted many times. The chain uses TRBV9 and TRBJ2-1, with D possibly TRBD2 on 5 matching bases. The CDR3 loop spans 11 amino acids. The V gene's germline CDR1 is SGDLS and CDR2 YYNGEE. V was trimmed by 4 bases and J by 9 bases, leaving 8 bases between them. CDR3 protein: CASSSRGEQFF. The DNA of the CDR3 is TGTGCCAGCAGCTCCCGGGGTGAGCAGTTCTTC.

The CDR3 DNA reads TGTGCCAGCAGTTCCCCGGGACTAGGATCCTACGAGCAGTACTTC. Protein product: CASSSPGLGSYEQYF. The V call is TRBV6-2 or TRBV6-3, the J call TRBJ2-7; 8 nucleotides line up with TRBD2. V gave up 4 bases and J gave up 1 base; unmatched junction bases: 6. Per germline, CDR1 MNHEY and CDR2 SVGEGT. The CDR3 is 15 amino acids.

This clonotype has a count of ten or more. CDR3 protein: CASSDRGWTGELFF. CDR3 DNA sequence: TGTGCCAGCAGTGACAGGGGGTGGACCGGGGAGCTGTTTTTT. V gene TRBV2 combines with J gene TRBJ2-2, with TRBD1 identical over 7 bases. The CDR3 is 14 residues long. Trimming cost V 3 bases and J 5 bases; bases outside gene matches: 3. Germline CDR1 SNHLY, CDR2 FYNNEI.

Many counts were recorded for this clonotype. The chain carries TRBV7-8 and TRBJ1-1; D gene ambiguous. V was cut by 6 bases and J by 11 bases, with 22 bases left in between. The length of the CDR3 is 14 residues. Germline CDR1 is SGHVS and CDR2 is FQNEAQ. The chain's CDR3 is CASRQAELGERAFF. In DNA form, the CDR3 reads TGTGCCAGCAGGCAAGCGGAACTGGGAGAACGGGCTTTCTTT.

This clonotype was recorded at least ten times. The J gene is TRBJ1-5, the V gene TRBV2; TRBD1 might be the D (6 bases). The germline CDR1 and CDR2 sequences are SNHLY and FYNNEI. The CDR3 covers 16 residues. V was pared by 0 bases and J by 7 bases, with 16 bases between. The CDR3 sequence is CASSEAPPDRPQPQHF. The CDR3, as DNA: TGTGCCAGCAGTGAAGCGCCCCCCGACAGGCCACAGCCCCAGCATTTT.

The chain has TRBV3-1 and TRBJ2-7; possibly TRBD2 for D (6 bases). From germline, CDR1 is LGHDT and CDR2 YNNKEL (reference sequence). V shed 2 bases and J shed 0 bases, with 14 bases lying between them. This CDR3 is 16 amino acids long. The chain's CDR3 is CASSQRYGGSSYEQYF. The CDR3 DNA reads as TGTGCCAGCAGCCAACGTTACGGGGGTAGCTCCTACGAGCAGTACTTC.

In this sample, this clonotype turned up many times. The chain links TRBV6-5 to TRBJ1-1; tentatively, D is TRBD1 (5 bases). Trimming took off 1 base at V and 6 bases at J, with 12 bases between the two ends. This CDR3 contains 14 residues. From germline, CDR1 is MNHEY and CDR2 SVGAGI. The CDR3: CASSYFGTTAEAFF. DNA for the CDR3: TGTGCCAGCAGTTACTTTGGGACCACTGCTGAAGCTTTCTTT.

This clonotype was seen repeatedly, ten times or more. The DNA of the CDR3 is TGTGCCAGCCATGACAGGTCATACGAGCAGTACTTC. It specifies CASHDRSYEQYF. This rearrangement joins TRBV6-5 to TRBJ2-7, with a tentative D call TRBD1 (6 bases). From germline, CDR1 is MNHEY and CDR2 SVGAGI. The CDR3 spans 12 residues. V was pared by 8 bases and J by 4 bases, with 12 bases between.

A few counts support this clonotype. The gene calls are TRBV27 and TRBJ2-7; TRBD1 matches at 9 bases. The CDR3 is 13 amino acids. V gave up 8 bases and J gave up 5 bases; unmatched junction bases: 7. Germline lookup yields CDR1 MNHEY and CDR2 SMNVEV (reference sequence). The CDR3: CASARDRANEQYF. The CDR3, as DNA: TGTGCCAGCGCCAGGGACAGGGCCAACGAGCAGTACTTC.

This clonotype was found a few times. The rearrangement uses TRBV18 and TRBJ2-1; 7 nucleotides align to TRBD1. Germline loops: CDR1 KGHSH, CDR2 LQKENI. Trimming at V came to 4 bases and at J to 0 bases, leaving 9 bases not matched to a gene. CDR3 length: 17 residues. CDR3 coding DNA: TGTGCCAGCTCACTAAACACAGGACAGGACTCCTACAATGAGCAGTTCTTC. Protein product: CASSLNTGQDSYNEQFF.

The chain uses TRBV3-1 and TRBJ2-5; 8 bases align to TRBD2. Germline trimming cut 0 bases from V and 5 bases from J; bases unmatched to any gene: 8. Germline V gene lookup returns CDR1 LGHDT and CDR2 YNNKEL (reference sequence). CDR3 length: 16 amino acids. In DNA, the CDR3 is TGTGCCAGCAGCCAAGATTGGAGCGGGAGCTTCGAGACCCAGTACTTC. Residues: CASSQDWSGSFETQYF.

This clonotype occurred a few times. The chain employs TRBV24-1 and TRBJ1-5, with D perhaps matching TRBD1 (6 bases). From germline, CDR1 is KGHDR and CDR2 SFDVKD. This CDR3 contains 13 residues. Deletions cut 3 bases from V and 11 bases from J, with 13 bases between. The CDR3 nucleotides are TGTGCCACCAGTGATGCCGGGACAAAGGCCCAGCATTTT. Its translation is CATSDAGTKAQHF.

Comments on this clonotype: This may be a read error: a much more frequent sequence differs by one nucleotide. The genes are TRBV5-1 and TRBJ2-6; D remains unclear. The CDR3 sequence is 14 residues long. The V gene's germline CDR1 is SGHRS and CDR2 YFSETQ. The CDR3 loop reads CASSSDSGTNVLTF. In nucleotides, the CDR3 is TGCGCCAGCAGCTCCGACTCTGGGACCAACGTCCTGACTTTC.

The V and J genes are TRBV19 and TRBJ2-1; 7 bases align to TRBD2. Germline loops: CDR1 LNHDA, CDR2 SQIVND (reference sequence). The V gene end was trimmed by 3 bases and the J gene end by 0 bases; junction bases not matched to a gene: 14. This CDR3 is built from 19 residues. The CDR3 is CASSIEGSGVLSSYNEQFF. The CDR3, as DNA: TGTGCCAGTAGTATTGAGGGCAGCGGGGTCCTAAGCTCCTACAATGAGCAGTTCTTC.

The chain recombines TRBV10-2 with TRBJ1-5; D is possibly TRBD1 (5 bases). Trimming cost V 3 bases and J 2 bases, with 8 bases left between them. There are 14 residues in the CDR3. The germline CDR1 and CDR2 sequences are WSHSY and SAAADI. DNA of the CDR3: TGCGCCAGCAGTGACGAACAGGGCAATCAGCCCCAGCATTTT. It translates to CASSDEQGNQPQHF.

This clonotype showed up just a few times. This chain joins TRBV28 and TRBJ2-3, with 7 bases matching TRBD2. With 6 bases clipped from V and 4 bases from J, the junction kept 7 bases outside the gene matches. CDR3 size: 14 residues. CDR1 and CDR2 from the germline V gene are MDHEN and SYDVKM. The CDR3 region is CASRGGTLADTQYF. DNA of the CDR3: TGTGCCAGCAGGGGAGGGACTTTGGCAGATACGCAGTATTTT.

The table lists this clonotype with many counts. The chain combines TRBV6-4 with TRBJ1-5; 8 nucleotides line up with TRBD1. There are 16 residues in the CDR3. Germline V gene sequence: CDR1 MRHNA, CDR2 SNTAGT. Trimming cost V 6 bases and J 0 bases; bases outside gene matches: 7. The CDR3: CASSPGQGDSNQPQHF. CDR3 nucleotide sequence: TGTGCCAGCAGCCCTGGACAGGGCGATAGCAATCAGCCCCAGCATTTT.

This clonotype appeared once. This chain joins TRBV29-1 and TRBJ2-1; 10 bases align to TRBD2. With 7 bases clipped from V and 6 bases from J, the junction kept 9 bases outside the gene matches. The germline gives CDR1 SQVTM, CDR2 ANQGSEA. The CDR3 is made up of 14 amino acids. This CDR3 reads CSGGASGRRNEQFF. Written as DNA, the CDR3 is TGCAGCGGGGGGGCTAGCGGGAGACGCAATGAGCAGTTCTTC.

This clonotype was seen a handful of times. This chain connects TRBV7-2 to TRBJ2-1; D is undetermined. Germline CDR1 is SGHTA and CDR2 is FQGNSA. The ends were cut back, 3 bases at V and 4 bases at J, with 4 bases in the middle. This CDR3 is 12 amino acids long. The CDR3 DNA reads TGTGCCAGCAGCTTGGTATACAATGAGCAGTTCTTC. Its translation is CASSLVYNEQFF. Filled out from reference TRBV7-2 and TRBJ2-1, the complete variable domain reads GAGVSQSPSNKVTEKGKDVELRCDPISGHTALYWYRQSLGQGLEFLIYFQGNSAPDKSGLPSDRFSAERTGGSVSTLTIQRTQQEDSAVYLCASSLVYNEQFFGPGTRLTVL.

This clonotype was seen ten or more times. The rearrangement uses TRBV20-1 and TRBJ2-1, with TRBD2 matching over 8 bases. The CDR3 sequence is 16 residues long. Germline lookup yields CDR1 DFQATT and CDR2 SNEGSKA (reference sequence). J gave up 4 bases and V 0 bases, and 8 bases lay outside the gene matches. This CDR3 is CSARDRRGGLYNEQFF. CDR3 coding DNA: TGCAGTGCTAGAGATCGACGGGGGGGCTTATACAATGAGCAGTTCTTC.

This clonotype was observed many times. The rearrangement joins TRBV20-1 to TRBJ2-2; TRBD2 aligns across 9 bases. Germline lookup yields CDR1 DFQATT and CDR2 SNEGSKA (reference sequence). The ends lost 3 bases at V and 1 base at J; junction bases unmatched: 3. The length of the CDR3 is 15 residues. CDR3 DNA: TGCAGTGCTAGCCCGACTAGCGGGAACACCGGGGAGCTGTTTTTT. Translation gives CSASPTSGNTGELFF.

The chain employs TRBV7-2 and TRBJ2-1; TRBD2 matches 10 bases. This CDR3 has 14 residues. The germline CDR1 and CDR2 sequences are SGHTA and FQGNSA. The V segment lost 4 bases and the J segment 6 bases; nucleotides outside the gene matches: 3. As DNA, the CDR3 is TGTGCCAGCAGCTCCCGACTAGCGGGCAATGAGCAGTTCTTC. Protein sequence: CASSSRLAGNEQFF.